This T cell receptor (beta chain) stems from a study of T cell changes during pregnancy in multiple sclerosis (dated 2019 in TCRdb). In terms of the full investigation: The study looked at changes in the T cell repertoire across pregnancy in women with multiple sclerosis.

The library was built by means of the immunoSEQ multiplex PCR assay. TCRdb obtained this table from immuneACCESS and retained in-frame rearrangements with V and J assigned. These tables miss some clones; where compared with another copy, unresolved V genes account for less than half of the shortfall, and the remainder is unexplained. The table for this sample lists 95,000 to 150,000 clones; over 85% of them were counted only once. The top ten clonotypes cover under 7% of the sample. As concerns this clone: Its antigen remains unidentified. Per-base qualities were not stored, and no clone one base away is much larger.

The source was peripheral blood, collected before pregnancy. The sequence was obtained from a female donor with multiple sclerosis, enrolled in a pregnancy study.

The DNA is TGTGCCAGCAGCTTACCGGGAGAAATTGGAGCTTTCTTT. Its protein reads: CASSLPGEIGAFF. Here the chain combines TRBV13 and TRBJ1-1; the D gene cannot be named for sure. V loses 2 bases, J loses 10 bases, and the germline ends lie 14 bases apart. From cysteine to phenylalanine, the CDR3 is 13 amino acids long. The CDR3 DNA has 39 bases and is translated from base 1. For CDR1 and CDR2, the germline V gene (reference sequence) lists PRHDT and FYEKMQ.